This T cell receptor (beta chain) is from a study of blood T cell repertoires in COVID-19. Turning to the study itself: Sites in the United States, Italy and Spain provided acute and convalescent COVID-19 samples.

The CDR3 is 16 residues long. V was pared by 5 bases and J by 0 bases, with 7 bases of the junction left unmatched. Germline V gene lookup returns CDR1 LGHDT and CDR2 YNNKEL (reference sequence). The authors' processing: From reference gene primer amplification, estimates of nucleated cell counts were derived. Only in-frame clones appear in the TCRdb table, and some are missing; sequencing was by immunoSEQ multiplex PCR. V and J calls and clone size are copied from that table; D and trimming were computed from the DNA. This sample carries over 150,000 clones, roughly 80% of them seen once, and the ten largest clones take around 7.9%.

The chain uses TRBV3-1 (or the pseudogene TRBV3-2) and TRBJ1-3; TRBD1 matches at 7 bases. The clonotype was recovered from a man aged 45-65 years who had recovered from COVID-19. The sequencing sample was made of PBMCs or T cells enriched from blood (not recorded which). The CDR3 sequence is CASSYDRDFSGNTIYF. In DNA, the CDR3 is TGTGCCAGCAGCTACGACAGGGATTTCTCTGGAAACACCATATATTTT.